A selection of T cell receptor beta chains follows, all from one sample in a study of beta chain features in type 1 diabetes. Profiled with immunoSEQ multiplex PCR; TCRdb holds only in-frame clones, not every one. The sample holds 350,000 to 450,000 clones, around 12% seen once. Sequencing was done on a sample of naive CD4+ T cells from blood. These receptors all stem from a woman in her late teens or twenties with type 1 diabetes. Both conserved end residues are part of each CDR3. Each record gives: V gene, D gene, J gene, clone size, CDR3 protein, CDR3 DNA. The D gene is left open where the match is weak. Only part of the rows carry a size: once, few, many, or a class if the clone is expanded.

>TRBV6-6|TRBD1|TRBJ2-1|-
CASSPPGQGQFF
TGTGCCAGCAGTCCCCCGGGACAGGGGCAGTTCTTC
>TRBV9|TRBD2|TRBJ2-7|-
CASSVGLAGEHEQYF
TGTGCCAGCAGCGTAGGGTTAGCGGGAGAACACGAGCAGTACTTC
>TRBV12-5|-|TRBJ1-5|few
CASGLAGEPQHF
TGTGCTAGTGGTTTGGCAGGGGAGCCCCAGCATTTT
>TRBV30|-|TRBJ2-4|-
CAFYPRGNIQYF
TGTGCCTTCTACCCGAGGGGGAACATTCAGTACTTC
>TRBV7-2|-|TRBJ2-5|few
CASSFRPGAETQYF
TGTGCCAGCAGCTTCCGGCCGGGAGCGGAGACCCAGTACTTC
>TRBV13|-|TRBJ2-1|-
CASSRTGSYNEQFF
TGTGCCAGCAGCCGTACGGGGAGCTACAATGAGCAGTTCTTC
>TRBV5-1|-|TRBJ2-2|-
CASRQAPNTGELFF
TGCGCCAGCAGACAGGCACCGAACACCGGGGAGCTGTTTTTT
>TRBV4-1|TRBD2|TRBJ2-3|-
CASSPRPSGLTDTQYF
TGCGCCAGCAGCCCCCGGCCTAGCGGACTTACAGATACGCAGTATTTT
>TRBV10-3|-|TRBJ2-7|-
CAISEGPVTTEQYF
TGTGCCATCAGTGAGGGACCGGTGACTACCGAGCAGTACTTC
>TRBV4-3|TRBD2|TRBJ2-7|few
CASSRERTAGAYEQYF
TGCGCCAGCAGCCGAGAAAGGACAGCGGGGGCCTACGAGCAGTACTTC
>TRBV4-3|TRBD1|TRBJ1-1|-
CASSQGSGQAMNTEAFF
TGCGCCAGCAGCCAAGGCTCCGGACAGGCGATGAACACTGAAGCTTTCTTT
>TRBV27|-|TRBJ2-7|few
CASSFQGSYEQYF
TGTGCCAGCAGTTTTCAGGGTTCATACGAGCAGTACTTC
>TRBV7-2|-|TRBJ2-7|few
CASRLPGSYEQYF
TGTGCCAGCCGCCTCCCCGGTTCCTACGAGCAGTACTTC
>TRBV30|-|TRBJ2-1|-
CAWRSVANEQFF
TGTGCCTGGAGGAGCGTCGCCAATGAGCAGTTCTTC
>TRBV5-1|-|TRBJ1-1|-
CASSLVATNTEAFF
TGCGCCAGCAGCTTGGTGGCGACAAACACTGAAGCTTTCTTT
>TRBV19|-|TRBJ2-3|few
CASSIRRGRATDTQYF
TGTGCCAGTAGTATTCGGAGGGGGCGCGCCACAGATACGCAGTATTTT
>TRBV9|TRBD2|TRBJ2-1|few
CASSVEASGSYNEQFF
TGTGCCAGCAGCGTAGAGGCTAGCGGATCCTACAATGAGCAGTTCTTC
>TRBV7-2|-|TRBJ1-5|-
CASSLAGPGSNQPQHF
TGTGCCAGCAGCTTAGCAGGTCCGGGGAGCAATCAGCCCCAGCATTTT
>TRBV11-2|-|TRBJ2-4|few
CASSLGISRTAKNIQYF
TGTGCCAGCAGCTTAGGTATCTCGCGCACGGCCAAAAACATTCAGTACTTC
>TRBV7-9|TRBD1|TRBJ1-2|few
CASSLGQTIGGYTF
TGTGCCAGCAGTCTGGGACAGACCATCGGCGGCTACACCTTC
>TRBV2|TRBD2|TRBJ2-3|-
CASRWSSGTTDTQYF
TGTGCCAGCAGATGGTCTAGCGGGACCACAGATACGCAGTATTTT
>TRBV19|TRBD2|TRBJ2-1|-
CASRNAGGNEQFF
TGTGCCAGTAGGAACGCGGGAGGGAATGAGCAGTTCTTC
>TRBV7-2|-|TRBJ2-3|-
CASSPRGSLNTDTQYF
TGTGCCAGCAGCCCCCGGGGTAGCTTAAACACAGATACGCAGTATTTT
>TRBV29-1|TRBD2|TRBJ2-3|-
CSVALATSTDTQYF
TGCAGCGTTGCACTAGCGACTAGCACAGATACGCAGTATTTT
>TRBV27|-|TRBJ1-2|few
CASRSRVGHYGYTF
TGTGCCAGCAGGTCAAGGGTGGGGCACTATGGCTACACCTTC
>TRBV4-3|-|TRBJ2-1|-
CASSQTRYNEQFF
TGCGCCAGCAGCCAAACTAGATACAATGAGCAGTTCTTC
>TRBV28|-|TRBJ1-5|few
CASSPAAYSNQPQHF
TGTGCCAGCAGTCCCGCGGCTTATAGCAATCAGCCCCAGCATTTT
>TRBV28|-|TRBJ1-1|-
CASSWAKGEAFF
TGTGCCAGCAGTTGGGCCAAGGGGGAAGCTTTCTTT